A selection of T cell receptor beta chains follows, all from one sample in a study of cytomegalovirus exposure and HLA in healthy donors. Clones were sequenced by immunoSEQ multiplex PCR, and TCRdb holds only the in-frame ones, with some missing. The sample shows 120,000 to 150,000 clones, 60% to 80% of them seen only once. Sequenced material: PBMCs. These receptors were collected from a male donor in good health and CMV-seronegative. Each CDR3 is given with its conserved first and last residue. The D gene is left open where the match is weak. Some rows have no size entry. The others give once, few or many, or a class for an expanded clone.

d_call clone_size j_call v_call cdr3_nt cdr3_aa
NA once TRBJ2-2 TRBV27 TGTGCCAGCAGTTTCTCAGGGGACACCGGGGAGCTGTTTTTT CASSFSGDTGELFF
NA few TRBJ2-7 TRBV7-9 TGTGCCAGCAGCAATTCGGGACATAGCTCCTACGAGCAGTACTTC CASSNSGHSSYEQYF
TRBD2 NA TRBJ2-2 TRBV9 TGTGCCAGCAGCGCACTAGCGGCGAACACCGGGGAGCTGTTTTTT CASSALAANTGELFF
NA NA TRBJ1-1 TRBV2 TGTGCCAGCAATGGACAGACGAACACTGAAGCTTTCTTT CASNGQTNTEAFF
NA NA TRBJ2-7 TRBV7-3 TGTGCCAGCAGCTTAGGGCTGGGTACCGAGCAGTACTTC CASSLGLGTEQYF
TRBD1 few TRBJ2-2 TRBV7-3 TGTGCCAGCAGCTCCACGGACAGGTTCGCCGGGGAGCTGTTTTTT CASSSTDRFAGELFF
NA NA TRBJ2-1 TRBV29-1 TGCAGCGTCTCGGGACTCCCGCTTAGCTCCTACAATGAGCAGTTCTTC CSVSGLPLSSYNEQFF
NA few TRBJ1-5 TRBV28 TGTGCCAGCAGTTTACAGGGGCCCTCGAACGCCCAGCCCCAGCATTTT CASSLQGPSNAQPQHF
TRBD1 few TRBJ1-2 TRBV30 TGTGCCGGCCACTCGGGACAGGGTAGCAGTAACTATGGCTACACCTTC CAGHSGQGSSNYGYTF
TRBD2 NA TRBJ2-1 TRBV2 TGTGCCAGCAGCCTTAAGCGGGGGGTAACTCAGAAGAATGAGCAGTTCTTC CASSLKRGVTQKNEQFF
NA NA TRBJ1-2 TRBV19 TGTGCCAGTAGGTCCCGAACCGGGGGGAAAGTGGATGGCTACACCTTC CASRSRTGGKVDGYTF
TRBD1 NA TRBJ2-2 TRBV9 TGTGCCAGCAGCGTACCCCTGGACAGGGGAGGGAGCACCGGGGAGCTGTTTTTT CASSVPLDRGGSTGELFF
TRBD2 NA TRBJ2-3 TRBV19 TGTGCCAGTAGTATGAGACTAGCTGGGCGTGATACGCAGTATTTT CASSMRLAGRDTQYF
TRBD1 once TRBJ2-5 TRBV11-1 TGTGCCAGCAGGGAAAACACCTGGGACAGGATCCAGTACTTC CASRENTWDRIQYF
NA NA TRBJ1-4 TRBV14 TGTGCCAGCAGCCAAGCCCTCTCAACTAATGAAAAACTGTTTTTT CASSQALSTNEKLFF
NA NA TRBJ1-2 TRBV7-9 TGTGCCAGCAGCTCCTCGTTCGAGGTGGAGAGGGTCCTTTATGGCTACACCTTC CASSSSFEVERVLYGYTF
NA NA TRBJ1-1 TRBV18 TGTGCCAGCTCACCGAAATGGACAGAGAACACTGAAGCTTTCTTT CASSPKWTENTEAFF
TRBD1 NA TRBJ1-4 TRBV15 TGTGCCACCAGCAGACTACAGGGGGCTGAAAAACTGTTTTTT CATSRLQGAEKLFF
TRBD2 NA TRBJ2-1 TRBV4-1 TGCGCCAGCAGCCGAATGGGGGCAGGACTAGCGGGCAATGAGCAGTTCTTC CASSRMGAGLAGNEQFF
TRBD1 NA TRBJ1-5 TRBV10-3 TGTGCCATCAGCCGGGACAGGATAGAGGGGCAGCCCCAGCATTTT CAISRDRIEGQPQHF
NA NA TRBJ1-2 TRBV4-2 TGTGCCAGCAGCCAAGATGATTCATTCCGATACAATGGCTACACCTTC CASSQDDSFRYNGYTF
TRBD1 NA TRBJ2-3 TRBV5-1 TGCGCCAGCAGCTTGGCGGGACAGGGGGTGTTCACAGATACGCAGTATTTT CASSLAGQGVFTDTQYF